This T cell receptor beta chain is drawn from a study of PD-1 blockade in mismatch repair-deficient tumors. About the study: Patients had 12 mismatch repair-deficient cancer types, all previously treated and progressing. Whole-study results and caveats: Rapid post-treatment expansion, then contraction, generally preceding radiologic response, marked tumor-resident clones.

Sequencing was performed with immunoSEQ multiplex PCR; in TCRdb, only in-frame clones are kept and a portion is missing. The sample holds some 84,000 clones, around 85% seen once. PCR or immunohistochemistry showed mismatch repair deficiency in every enrolled patient. The TCR-sequenced patients were three responders to pembrolizumab. This clone came up a few times. Its target is unknown. Germline CDR1 is LGHNA and CDR2 is YSLEER. The CDR3 is 13 residues long. The V gene lost 5 bases and the J gene lost 4 bases, with 9 bases spanning the gap. The input for sequencing was peripheral blood, taken 12 weeks after starting pembrolizumab. The chain links TRBV4-3 to TRBJ2-1; D is possibly TRBD2 (6 bases). The clonotype was recovered from an adult with mismatch repair-deficient cancer. CDR3 loop: CASSSGLYNEQFF. The CDR3 nucleotides read TGCGCCAGCAGCTCCGGACTATACAATGAGCAGTTCTTC.